This T cell receptor (beta chain) was obtained from a study of blood T cell repertoires in COVID-19 (dated by TCRdb to about 2020). For context, the study as a whole: Samples covering the acute and convalescent phases of COVID-19 were provided by collaborators in the United States, Italy and Spain. The material from the prospective study consisted of cDNA or gDNA derived from T cells, B-cell-depleted T cells, or PBMCs. Subjects who had been exposed to COVID-19, were actively infected with it, or had recovered from it provided the deeply sampled blood TCRbeta repertoires that made up the dataset. The repertoires were released in a freely available public database intended as a resource for research on the immune response to SARS-CoV-2. The samples were drawn from the first 160 participants of the ongoing ImmuneRACE study and from roughly 1,300 subjects provided by 6 global collaborators. The sample metadata nearly always contained a de-identified subject ID, COVID-19 status, age in years and sex. Where available, HLA class I and class II types were taken from metadata supplied by the sample provider and were not determined by assay-based typing. Study-wide findings and limitations: Clinical and demographic metadata were provided uncurated, with the amount varying by source and participant.

The CDR3 measures 15 amino acids from cysteine to phenylalanine. Just CDR3 DNA is preserved here, 45 bases in frame from base 1. V was cut back by 6 bases and J by 0 bases, leaving a gap of 12 bases between them. According to the germline V gene, CDR1 reads WSHSY and CDR2 reads SAAADI. TCRbeta CDR3 regions were amplified from genomic DNA using the immunoSEQ Assay, a bias-controlled multiplex PCR. The paper's processing steps were these. The number of nucleated cells in each sample was estimated by amplification of reference gene primers within the assay. To quantify the absolute abundance of each unique TCRbeta CDR3 rearrangement, sequence reads were collapsed and filtered. Productive Simpson clonality was computed per sample as the square root of Simpson's diversity index over productive rearrangements. As stored in TCRdb, this immuneACCESS dataset retains in-frame rearrangements with V and J assigned. A fraction of the clones does not appear; measured against another copy, unresolved V genes explain less than half of the discrepancy, and the remainder lacks a known reason. V and J calls and clone size come straight from that table; D and trimming were deduced from the DNA. In all, the sample holds hundreds of thousands of clones, and roughly nine tenths of those were seen once. Jointly, the top ten make up around 1.1% of the sample.

Participants in the prospective study were enrolled through a virtual design, were aged roughly 18 to 95 years, and lived in under 25 United States geographic areas. In the prospective study, cohorts were assigned on the basis of participant-reported clinical history obtained from a screening survey and a study questionnaire. For ImmuneRACE Cohort 3, a participant was defined as recovered based on two consecutive negative NP/OP PCR tests, clearance by a healthcare professional, or resolution of symptoms. Mobile phlebotomists in the prospective study collected whole blood, serum and a nasopharyngeal or oropharyngeal swab from every participant. Additional blood draws and questionnaires over an approximately two-month period could optionally be provided by prospective study participants. Blood samples from the prospective study were shipped frozen or at room temperature prior to DNA extraction. For this clone: What antigen it recognizes has not been identified. No base qualities exist here, and no much larger clone lies one base off it.

The chain is assembled from TRBV10-2 and TRBJ1-5, with TRBD1 as a weak D call on 6 bases. The source of this sequence is a man aged 25 to 40 who had recovered from COVID-19. Sequencing was performed on PBMCs or T cells enriched from blood (not recorded which). The nucleotide sequence reads TGCGCCAGCAGGGGACACGAAAATAGCAATCAGCCCCAGCATTTT. The encoded protein is CASRGHENSNQPQHF.